This is a list of T cell receptor beta chains from one sample in a study of cytomegalovirus exposure and HLA in healthy donors. Profiling relied on immunoSEQ multiplex PCR, and the TCRdb table lists in-frame clones only, not all of them. Seen here are fewer than 200,000 clones, 80% observed once, and the top ten hold 1.3%. Material: PBMCs. The source is a woman aged 50 to 60 in good health and CMV-seronegative. The CDR3 runs from the conserved cysteine through the conserved F or W. The D gene is left open where the match is weak. Clone size is not always given. Where it is, it says once, few, many or a class for expanded clones.

-	-	TRBJ2-2	TRBV11-3	CASSLAGVGTGELFF	TGTGCCAGCAGCTTAGCCGGGGTTGGAACCGGGGAGCTGTTTTTT
-	-	TRBJ2-7	TRBV14	CASSREEYPYEQYF	TGTGCCAGCAGCCGAGAGGAGTACCCCTACGAGCAGTACTTC
-	-	TRBJ1-1	TRBV9	CASSVDPAGNTEAFF	TGTGCCAGCAGCGTAGACCCGGCGGGGAACACTGAAGCTTTCTTT
-	-	TRBJ1-4	TRBV19	CASSRAGARTNEKLFF	TGTGCCAGTAGTCGCGCGGGGGCTAGGACTAATGAAAAACTGTTTTTT
few	-	TRBJ1-1	TRBV6-5	CASSYGEDTEAFF	TGTGCCAGCAGTTACGGGGAGGACACTGAAGCTTTCTTT
-	TRBD2	TRBJ2-7	TRBV2	CASSDIPAGANEQYF	TGTGCCAGCAGTGACATCCCAGCGGGGGCGAATGAGCAGTACTTC
-	-	TRBJ2-1	TRBV18	CASSMGRDPFF	TGTGCCAGCTCTATGGGCAGGGATCCGTTCTTC
-	TRBD1	TRBJ2-4	TRBV4-1	CASSQEFVGTARAKNIQYF	TGCGCCAGCAGCCAAGAATTCGTCGGGACAGCTCGGGCCAAAAACATTCAGTACTTC
-	TRBD1	TRBJ1-1	TRBV11-2	CASSGTGQGVTEAFF	TGTGCCAGCAGCGGTACCGGACAGGGGGTCACTGAAGCTTTCTTT
-	TRBD1	TRBJ1-3	TRBV6-1	CASSRTGIAGNTIYF	TGTGCCAGCAGTCGGACAGGGATTGCCGGAAACACCATATATTTT
few	-	TRBJ1-1	TRBV5-4	CASSFSGQPLHAPMNTEAFF	TGTGCCAGCAGCTTTAGTGGACAGCCCCTCCACGCCCCTATGAACACTGAAGCTTTCTTT
-	-	TRBJ2-5	TRBV15	CATSSGSGWQETQYF	TGTGCCACCAGCAGTGGGTCGGGTTGGCAAGAGACCCAGTACTTC
-	-	TRBJ2-1	TRBV18	CASSPTLESYNEQFF	TGTGCCAGCTCACCTACTCTCGAGTCCTACAATGAGCAGTTCTTC
-	-	TRBJ2-5	TRBV11-2	CASSKGPRDKETQYF	TGTGCCAGCAGCAAAGGCCCCCGGGACAAAGAGACCCAGTACTTC
-	-	TRBJ1-1	TRBV11-3	CASSLCPGPLCLAFF	TGTGCCAGCAGCTTATGTCCAGGGCCCCTATGTCTAGCTTTCTTT
-	-	TRBJ2-7	TRBV6-1	CASSEAGTYEQYF	TGTGCCAGCAGTGAAGCCGGGACCTACGAGCAGTACTTC
few	-	TRBJ2-1	TRBV28	CASSYQPGLARNEQFF	TGTGCCAGCAGTTACCAACCCGGGCTAGCTCGCAATGAGCAGTTCTTC